This TCR beta chain was profiled in a study of blood T cells in healthy people across ages. The authors ran a second PCR of about 6 to 11 cycles using a sample-barcoded 5' primer and a J-beta primer mix. TCRdb re-called the 5' RACE reads with MiXCR, one entry per CDR3 protein. Among some 710,000 distinct CDR3 sequences listed, 20% to 25% were seen once. The CDR3 runs to 15 residues. Germline V gene sequence: CDR1 KGHDR, CDR2 SFDVKD. V dropped 7 bases and J dropped 0; count of bases not matched to a gene: 0. This clonotype was obtained from a man between 65 and 85 years old in good health. V gene TRBV24-1 combines with J gene TRBJ2-1; 12 bases map to TRBD2. Sequencing was performed on blood. The DNA of the CDR3 is TGTGCCACCAGGACTAGCGGGAGCTCCTACAATGAGCAGTTCTTC. It codes for CATRTSGSSYNEQFF.